This section outlines one T cell receptor (beta chain) sequence together with its context. The data derive from a study of T-cell reconstitution after alpha-beta-depleted transplantation in children. The TCRbeta library incorporated unique molecular identifiers. TCRdb itself ran the PCR reads through MiXCR, one entry per CDR3 protein. The table has 300,000 to 400,000 distinct CDR3 sequences, around 25% seen once. This receptor was obtained from a male patient younger than 18 who had a stem cell transplant for acute lymphoblastic leukemia, so the T cells may come from the graft donor. Sequencing used PBMCs, mostly from graft donor cells, obtained 180 days after TCRalphabeta/CD19-depleted stem cell transplant.

This chain's CDR3 is CASSLQQGRSNEQYF. CDR3 DNA: TGTGCCAGCAGCTTACAACAGGGGCGGTCCAACGAGCAGTACTTC. The chain employs TRBV7-9 and TRBJ2-7; TRBD1 matches at 7 bases. The germline gives CDR1 SEHNR, CDR2 FQNEAQ (reference sequence). This CDR3 spans 15 amino acids. The trim removed 2 bases at V and 5 bases at J, leaving 9 bases unmatched.